A selection of T cell receptor beta chains follows, all from one sample in a study of beta chain features in type 1 diabetes. Measured with immunoSEQ multiplex PCR; TCRdb has only the in-frame clones, and not every one. The sample consists of 200,000 to 250,000 clones, 14% of them appearing once. The sequenced sample consisted of naive CD4+ T cells from blood. The receptors come from a man under 40 with type 1 diabetes. CDR3s include the opening cysteine and the closing phenylalanine or tryptophan. D genes are given only for firm matches. Size is stated for part of the rows, as once, few or many counts, or as a class when the clone is expanded.

>TRBJ1-3|TRBV30|NA|TRBD1
TGTGCAAAACAGGGCACAGGGGGGAACACCATATATTTT
CAKQGTGGNTIYF
>TRBJ2-3|TRBV5-1|few|NA
TGCGCCAGCAGCCCCGTAGGGGGGGCAAGCACAGATACGCAGTATTTT
CASSPVGGASTDTQYF
>TRBJ1-1|TRBV7-8|NA|NA
TGTGCCAGCAGCTTAGCCGCAGGGTTGAACACTGAAGCTTTCTTT
CASSLAAGLNTEAFF
>TRBJ2-1|TRBV7-2|NA|NA
TGTGCCAGCAGCACGGACACTTACAATGAGCAGTTCTTC
CASSTDTYNEQFF
>TRBJ2-7|TRBV13|NA|NA
TGTGCCAGCAGCCCTAGTGAGAGACAGCGAGGCTACGAGCAGTACTTC
CASSPSERQRGYEQYF
>TRBJ2-2|TRBV18|NA|TRBD2
TGTGCCAGCTCACCAAGACTAGCCCCTTCTAATACCGGGGAGCTGTTTTTT
CASSPRLAPSNTGELFF
>TRBJ2-5|TRBV5-1|NA|NA
TGCGCCAGCAGCTTGGAGGGGCGACAAGAGACCCAGTACTTC
CASSLEGRQETQYF
>TRBJ2-1|TRBV25-1|few|TRBD1
TGTGCCAGCAGTCCGGTGATAAGGGGGCGCGCGGATGAGCAGTTCTTC
CASSPVIRGRADEQFF
>TRBJ1-2|TRBV28|few|NA
TGTGCCACCTACCAAAACTATGGCTACACCTTC
CATYQNYGYTF
>TRBJ1-1|TRBV18|NA|NA
TGTGCCAGCTCGGCCACAGGGAACACTGAAGCTTTCTTT
CASSATGNTEAFF
>TRBJ1-1|TRBV29-1|few|NA
TGCAGCGTTCGGGTAAAGGAGGTCACTCTCTTT
CSVRVKEVTLF
>TRBJ2-4|TRBV5-4|few|NA
TGTGCCAGCAGCTTCGGGGGTGGCATTCAGTACTTC
CASSFGGGIQYF
>TRBJ2-2|TRBV5-1|NA|NA
TGCGCCAGCAGCCCCAGGGTATCCGGGGAGCTGTTTTTT
CASSPRVSGELFF
>TRBJ2-7|TRBV5-4|few|NA
TGTGCCAGCAGCTCCTTCTTTTCCTACGAGCAGTACTTC
CASSSFFSYEQYF
>TRBJ2-5|TRBV5-1|NA|TRBD2
TGCGCCAGCAGCCCGGGACTAGCGGAGGGCCAAGAGACCCAGTACTTC
CASSPGLAEGQETQYF
>TRBJ1-2|TRBV28|few|TRBD1
TGTGCCAGCAGTTTAGGGACAGGGTCAAGTGGCTACACCTTC
CASSLGTGSSGYTF
>TRBJ2-3|TRBV4-2|NA|NA
TGTGCCAGCAGCCAAGATGTAGCTACCCGGACGGGAACAGATACGCAGTATTTT
CASSQDVATRTGTDTQYF
>TRBJ2-7|TRBV23-1|NA|TRBD1
TGCGCCAGCAGTCAATTGCCGGACAGGGGGCGGAACGAGCAGTACTTC
CASSQLPDRGRNEQYF
>TRBJ1-1|TRBV7-9|NA|TRBD1
TGTGCCAGCAGCCCTTCGGACAGGCCGAACACTGAAGCTTTCTTT
CASSPSDRPNTEAFF
>TRBJ2-7|TRBV18|NA|TRBD1
TGTGCCAGCTCACCACCGACAGGGGCCTACGAGCAGTACTTC
CASSPPTGAYEQYF
>TRBJ1-5|TRBV7-9|NA|TRBD1
TGTGCCAGCAGCAAACAGGGGGATACTCAGCCCCAGCATTTT
CASSKQGDTQPQHF
>TRBJ2-7|TRBV4-2|NA|NA
TGTGCCAGCAGCCAAGATTTGGAAGGGGATTCCTACGAGCAGTACTTC
CASSQDLEGDSYEQYF
>TRBJ2-7|TRBV25-1|NA|TRBD1
TGTGCCAGCAGTGAATCCGGGACAGGGGTTCCCTACGAGCAGTACTTC
CASSESGTGVPYEQYF
>TRBJ1-2|TRBV18|NA|NA
TGTGCCAGCTCACCCGGGGAAGGCTACACCTTC
CASSPGEGYTF
>TRBJ1-1|TRBV9|NA|NA
TGTGCCAGCAGCGTAGACTCTGGGGCGAACACTGAAGCTTTCTTT
CASSVDSGANTEAFF
>TRBJ1-2|TRBV5-1|few|NA
TGCGCCAGCAGATCGGACACTTACTATGGCTACACCTTC
CASRSDTYYGYTF
>TRBJ2-7|TRBV11-2|few|TRBD2
TGTGCCAGCAGTCGGGACTACCTTCGTGAGCAGTACTTC
CASSRDYLREQYF
>TRBJ2-2|TRBV29-1|NA|TRBD1
TGCAGCGTTGGAAATCAGGGGGCGTCTGGCGGGGAGCTGTTTTTT
CSVGNQGASGGELFF
>TRBJ2-3|TRBV7-2|NA|TRBD2
TGTGCCAGCAGCCCCAGGGCGGGAGGGGCAGATACGCAGTATTTT
CASSPRAGGADTQYF
>TRBJ1-5|TRBV6-1|few|NA
TGTGCCAGCAGTGAAGCCGGTATCCGCAATCAGCCCCAGCATTTT
CASSEAGIRNQPQHF
>TRBJ1-2|TRBV4-1|few|TRBD1
TGCGCCAGCAGCCCTGTAGGGACAGGTCGCTACACCTTC
CASSPVGTGRYTF
>TRBJ2-5|TRBV29-1|NA|TRBD1
TGCAGCGTGGACAGGGGGATCCAAGAGACCCAGTACTTC
CSVDRGIQETQYF
>TRBJ1-5|TRBV6-1|NA|TRBD1
TGTGCCAGCAGTGAACTCGACAGGGGCAATCAGCCCCAGCATTTT
CASSELDRGNQPQHF
>TRBJ2-1|TRBV5-1|few|NA
TGCGCCAGCAGCTTGGAGGCAGGCCGGAGGGGCAATGAGCAGTTCTTC
CASSLEAGRRGNEQFF
>TRBJ1-6|TRBV6-1|few|NA
TGTGCCAGCAGTGAATGGCCGGCAGGATTTACCCTCCACTTT
CASSEWPAGFTLHF
>TRBJ1-1|TRBV6-5|few|TRBD1
TGTGCCAGCAGTTACGGGACAGCGACTTCATCGGCTTTCTTT
CASSYGTATSSAFF
>TRBJ1-5|TRBV28|few|TRBD1
TGTGCCAGCAGTTCCTGGACAGGGGGCGGCAATCAGCCCCAGCATTTT
CASSSWTGGGNQPQHF
>TRBJ1-1|TRBV29-1|few|NA
TGCAGCGTTGATGTTACCGGGAACACTGAAGCTTTCTTT
CSVDVTGNTEAFF
>TRBJ1-3|TRBV15|NA|NA
TGTGCCACCAGCAGGGGCAGTGGAAACACCATATATTTT
CATSRGSGNTIYF
>TRBJ2-1|TRBV5-1|NA|NA
TGCGCCAGCAGCTTGGCCCCCCGGTCCGGATCGGGGGTCAATGAGCAGTTCTTC
CASSLAPRSGSGVNEQFF
>TRBJ1-1|TRBV7-2|NA|TRBD1
TGTGCCAGCAGCCGGACAGGGACGTCCACTGAAGCTTTCTTT
CASSRTGTSTEAFF
>TRBJ2-7|TRBV4-2|NA|TRBD2
TGTGCCAGCAGCCAAGCTAGCGGGAGTCCTCTCTCCTACGAGCAGTACTTC
CASSQASGSPLSYEQYF
>TRBJ1-2|TRBV10-3|NA|NA
TGTGCCATCAGTGAGGGAGGCTATGGCTACACCTTC
CAISEGGYGYTF
>TRBJ2-5|TRBV6-6|few|TRBD2
TGTGCCAGCAGTGCCGGACTAGCGGGAGCTCGGGAGACCCAGTACTTC
CASSAGLAGARETQYF
>TRBJ2-5|TRBV2|few|TRBD1
TGTGCCAGCAACCCCGGACAGGGGCAAGAGACCCAGTACTTC
CASNPGQGQETQYF
>TRBJ1-6|TRBV30|NA|NA
TGTGCCTGGAGAGGAGGGAATAATTCACCCCTCCACTTT
CAWRGGNNSPLHF
>TRBJ2-1|TRBV4-1|few|TRBD2
TGCGCCAGCAGCCCCTGGACCGGGAGGAATGAGCAGTTCTTC
CASSPWTGRNEQFF
>TRBJ2-5|TRBV10-2|few|TRBD1
TGCGCCAGCAGCCGGGACAGGACCCAAGAGACCCAGTACTTC
CASSRDRTQETQYF
>TRBJ2-3|TRBV4-2|NA|TRBD2
TGTGCCAGCAGCCAGACTAGCGGACCGTCTGGGGATACGCAGTATTTT
CASSQTSGPSGDTQYF
>TRBJ2-7|TRBV19|NA|NA
TGTGCCAGTAGTATAGCCTCGGAGAGGAGAGCCTACGAGCAGTACTTC
CASSIASERRAYEQYF
>TRBJ2-1|TRBV13|NA|NA
TGTGCCAGCAGCCTGCGACAGAATCTCTACAATGAGCAGTTCTTC
CASSLRQNLYNEQFF
>TRBJ2-5|TRBV10-3|few|NA
TGTGCCATCGGACCAGGGGGGGAGACCCAGTACTTC
CAIGPGGETQYF
>TRBJ2-3|TRBV10-3|NA|TRBD2
TGTGCCATCAGGGAGCGGGAGTCAGATACGCAGTATTTT
CAIRERESDTQYF
>TRBJ2-7|TRBV4-1|NA|TRBD2
TGCGCCAGCAGCCAAGAACCTCTTACTAGCGGGGACTCCTACGAGCAGTACTTC
CASSQEPLTSGDSYEQYF
>TRBJ2-2|TRBV15|NA|NA
TGTGCCACCAGCAGAGTGTTTGAGCTGGGGGCCGGGGAGCTATTTTTT
CATSRVFELGAGELFF